Given below is one T cell receptor (beta chain) in context. Its antigen is undetermined. Other nucleotide sequences from this sample produce the same CDR3. This sample's time point: pretreatment peripheral blood. The investigators introduced synthetic TCR analog templates into each PCR as spikes. Assay used: immunoSEQ multiplex PCR; TCRdb lists only in-frame clones, some missing. The table records fewer than 50,000 clones, 70% to 90% of them present only once. Germline lookup yields CDR1 SGHTA and CDR2 FQGTGA. V lost 0 bases to trimming and J lost 6 bases, with 6 bases between them. The CDR3 totals 13 residues. The data were taken from a study of PD-L1 blockade in urothelial cancer. General study results and limits: For durable-benefit patients, tumor-associated blood clones expanded more at 3 weeks.

The chain recombines TRBV7-3 with TRBJ1-5; D not resolved. The specimen was PBMCs, collected around atezolizumab (anti-PD-L1) treatment. The TCR was taken from a donor at least 40 years old with urothelial cancer. The CDR3 region is CASSLTPGQPQHF. The CDR3 DNA follows: TGTGCCAGCAGCTTAACGCCCGGTCAGCCCCAGCATTTT. The whole variable domain, remainder taken from reference TRBV7-3 and TRBJ1-5, is GAGVSQTPSNKVTEKGKYVELRCDPISGHTALYWYRQSLGQGPEFLIYFQGTGAADDSGLPNDRFFAVRPEGSVSTLKIQRTERGDSAVYLCASSLTPGQPQHFGDGTRLSIL.